This entry is about one TCR beta chain. The sample comes from a study of blood T cell repertoires in COVID-19. The method was immunoSEQ multiplex PCR; TCRdb's version includes in-frame clones alone and lacks a portion of them. The sample lists roughly 60,000 clones; 65% to 90% were seen once. Germline V gene data show CDR1 as SGHTS and CDR2 as YDEGEE. This CDR3 is 16 amino acids long. V was clipped by 2 bases and J by 8 bases, with 19 bases between them. The chain couples TRBV5-8 to TRBJ2-2; possibly TRBD1 for D (5 bases). Sample: peripheral blood. The sequence was obtained from a man aged 45-65 years with COVID-19, enrolled during active disease. The CDR3 bases are TGTGCCAGCAGCTTTTACCCGCAGGGTACTAATGGGGAGCTGTTTTTT. Its translation is CASSFYPQGTNGELFF.